Sequencing of this T cell receptor beta chain was carried out in a study of CD4 T cells in relation to SARS-CoV-2 and coronaviruses. The overall study: Negative control cultures got HIV-1 Nef peptides or no peptide.

About this clone itself: Its antigen remains unknown.

CD4+ T cells from unexposed donors were obtained before the COVID-19 pandemic (2011-2018). The cells were cultured for about ten days before CD4+ T cells were isolated. The assay was immunoSEQ multiplex PCR, and TCRdb's table has in-frame clones only and misses some. The sample shows under 20,000 clones, around 80% of them seen only once. The J segment lost 7 bases and the V segment lost 2 bases, leaving 8 bases of the junction unmatched. Looked up from germline, CDR1 is LGHNA and CDR2 is YSLEER. This CDR3 is 15 amino acids long. The V gene is TRBV4-3, the J gene TRBJ1-2, with 9 bases lining up with TRBD1. The sequence was obtained from a human donor in good health. The specimen was CD4+ T cells from PBMCs, cultured in vitro. The CDR3 is CASSQFLGQGSGYTF. In DNA form, the CDR3 reads TGCGCCAGCAGCCAATTCCTGGGACAGGGCTCTGGCTACACCTTC.